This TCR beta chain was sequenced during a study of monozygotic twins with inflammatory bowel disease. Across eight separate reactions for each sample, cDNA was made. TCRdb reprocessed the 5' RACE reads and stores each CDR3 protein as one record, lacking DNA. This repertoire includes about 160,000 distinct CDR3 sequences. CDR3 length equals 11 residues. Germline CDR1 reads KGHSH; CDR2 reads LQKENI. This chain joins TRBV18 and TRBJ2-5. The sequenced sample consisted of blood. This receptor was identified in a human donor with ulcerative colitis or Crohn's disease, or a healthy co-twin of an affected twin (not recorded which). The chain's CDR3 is CASSPEETQYF.